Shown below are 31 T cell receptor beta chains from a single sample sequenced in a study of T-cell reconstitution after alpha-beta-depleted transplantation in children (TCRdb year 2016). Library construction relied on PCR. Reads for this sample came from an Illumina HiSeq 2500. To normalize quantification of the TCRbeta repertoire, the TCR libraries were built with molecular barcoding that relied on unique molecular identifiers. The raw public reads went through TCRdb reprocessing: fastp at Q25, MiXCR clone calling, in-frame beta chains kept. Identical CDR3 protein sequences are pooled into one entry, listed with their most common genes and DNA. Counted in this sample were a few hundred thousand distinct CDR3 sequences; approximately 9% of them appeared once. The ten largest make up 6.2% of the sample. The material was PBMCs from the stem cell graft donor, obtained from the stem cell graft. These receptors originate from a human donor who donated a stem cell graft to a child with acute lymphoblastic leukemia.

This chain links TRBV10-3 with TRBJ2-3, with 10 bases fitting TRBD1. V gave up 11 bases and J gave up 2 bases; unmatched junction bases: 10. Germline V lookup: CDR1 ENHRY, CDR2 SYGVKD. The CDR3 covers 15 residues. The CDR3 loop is CAVSWGQGITDTQYF. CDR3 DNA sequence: TGTGCCGTGTCCTGGGGACAGGGGATCACAGATACGCAGTATTTT.

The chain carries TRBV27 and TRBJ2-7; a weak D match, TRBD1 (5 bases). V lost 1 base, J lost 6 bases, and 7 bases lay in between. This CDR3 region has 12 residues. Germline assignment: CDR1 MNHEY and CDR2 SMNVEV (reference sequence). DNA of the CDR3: TGTGCCAGCAGTTTATGGGGCGCCGAGCAGTACTTC. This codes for CASSLWGAEQYF.

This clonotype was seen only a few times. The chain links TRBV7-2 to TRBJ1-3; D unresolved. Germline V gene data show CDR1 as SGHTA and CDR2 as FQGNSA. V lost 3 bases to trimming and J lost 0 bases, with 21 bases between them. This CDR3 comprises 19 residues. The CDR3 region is CASSFLKLSSDLSGNTIYF. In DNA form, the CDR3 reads TGTGCCAGCAGCTTTCTCAAACTCTCCAGTGACCTCTCTGGAAACACCATATATTTT.

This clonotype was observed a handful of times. CDR3 protein: CATSDVKGQGLKQYF. The CDR3 bases are TGTGCCACCAGTGATGTTAAGGGACAGGGGTTGAAGCAGTACTTC. The chain uses TRBV24-1 and TRBJ2-7, with TRBD1 identical over 10 bases. Looked up from germline, CDR1 is KGHDR and CDR2 is SFDVKD. V shed 3 bases and J 8 bases; nucleotides not matched to a gene: 9. The CDR3 runs 15 residues.

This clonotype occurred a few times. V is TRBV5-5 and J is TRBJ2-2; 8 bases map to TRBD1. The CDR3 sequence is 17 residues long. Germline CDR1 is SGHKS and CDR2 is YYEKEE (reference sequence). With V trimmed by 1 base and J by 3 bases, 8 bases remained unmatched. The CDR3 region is CASSLRAGQGYTGELFF. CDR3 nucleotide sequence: TGTGCCAGCAGCTTGAGGGCTGGACAGGGTTACACCGGGGAGCTGTTTTTT.

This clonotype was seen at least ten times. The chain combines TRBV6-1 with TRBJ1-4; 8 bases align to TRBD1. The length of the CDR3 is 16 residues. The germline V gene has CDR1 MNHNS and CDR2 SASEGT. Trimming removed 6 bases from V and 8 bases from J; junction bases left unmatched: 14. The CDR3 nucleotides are TGTGCCAGCAGCATAAGGGCAGGGACAGGAGAGGAAAAACTGTTTTTT. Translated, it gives CASSIRAGTGEEKLFF.

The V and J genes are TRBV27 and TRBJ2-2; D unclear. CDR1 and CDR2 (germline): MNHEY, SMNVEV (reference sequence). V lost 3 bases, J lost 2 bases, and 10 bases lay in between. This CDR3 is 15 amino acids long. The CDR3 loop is CASSFGTFNTGELFF. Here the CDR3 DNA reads TGTGCCAGCAGTTTCGGAACTTTCAACACCGGGGAGCTGTTTTTT.

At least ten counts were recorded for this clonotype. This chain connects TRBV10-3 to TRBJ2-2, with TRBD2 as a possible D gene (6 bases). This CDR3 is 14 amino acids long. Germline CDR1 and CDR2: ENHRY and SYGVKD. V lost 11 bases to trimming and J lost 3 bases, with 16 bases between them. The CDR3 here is CACAWGTDTGELFF. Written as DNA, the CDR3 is TGTGCCTGCGCTTGGGGGACTGACACCGGGGAGCTGTTTTTT.

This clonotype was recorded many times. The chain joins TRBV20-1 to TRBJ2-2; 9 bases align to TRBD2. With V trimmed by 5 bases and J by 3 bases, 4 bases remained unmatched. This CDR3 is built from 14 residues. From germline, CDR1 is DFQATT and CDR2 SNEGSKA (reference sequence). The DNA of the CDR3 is TGCAGTGCTCCTGCGGGGGGGGACACCGGGGAGCTGTTTTTT. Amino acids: CSAPAGGDTGELFF.

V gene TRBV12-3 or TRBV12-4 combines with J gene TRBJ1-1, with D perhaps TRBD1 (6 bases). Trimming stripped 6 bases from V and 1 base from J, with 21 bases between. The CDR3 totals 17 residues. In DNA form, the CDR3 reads TGTGCCAGCAGACCGACCGGGACAATAGGAAGGAACACTGAAGCTTTCTTT. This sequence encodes CASRPTGTIGRNTEAFF.

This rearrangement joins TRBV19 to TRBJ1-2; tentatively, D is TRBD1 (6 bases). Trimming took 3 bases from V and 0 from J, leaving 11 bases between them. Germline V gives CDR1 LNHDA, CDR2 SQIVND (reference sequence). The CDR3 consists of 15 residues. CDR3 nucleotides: TGTGCCAGTAGTATTATCGGGACAACTAACTATGGCTACACCTTC. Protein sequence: CASSIIGTTNYGYTF.

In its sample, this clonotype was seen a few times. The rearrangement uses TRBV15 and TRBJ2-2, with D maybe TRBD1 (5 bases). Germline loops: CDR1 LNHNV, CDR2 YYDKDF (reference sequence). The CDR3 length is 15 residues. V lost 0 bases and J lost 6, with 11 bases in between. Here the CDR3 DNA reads TGTGCCACCAGCAGAGAGTTGGAAGGGGCCGGGGAGCTGTTTTTT. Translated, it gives CATSRELEGAGELFF.

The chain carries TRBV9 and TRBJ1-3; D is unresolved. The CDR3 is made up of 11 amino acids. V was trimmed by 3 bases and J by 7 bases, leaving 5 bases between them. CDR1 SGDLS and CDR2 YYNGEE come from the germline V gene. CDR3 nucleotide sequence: TGTGCCAGCAGCGGAGAGAACACCATATATTTT. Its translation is CASSGENTIYF. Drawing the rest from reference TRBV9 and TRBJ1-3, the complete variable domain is DSGVTQTPKHLITATGQRVTLRCSPRSGDLSVYWYQQSLDQGLQFLIQYYNGEERAKGNILERFSAQQFPDLHSELNLSSLELGDSALYFCASSGENTIYFGEGSWLTVV.

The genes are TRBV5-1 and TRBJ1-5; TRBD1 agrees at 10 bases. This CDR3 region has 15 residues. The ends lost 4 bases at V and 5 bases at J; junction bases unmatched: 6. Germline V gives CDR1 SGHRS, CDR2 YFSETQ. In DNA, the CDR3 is TGCGCCAGCAGCGCGGCCGGGACAGGGGATCAGCCCCAGCATTTT. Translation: CASSAAGTGDQPQHF.

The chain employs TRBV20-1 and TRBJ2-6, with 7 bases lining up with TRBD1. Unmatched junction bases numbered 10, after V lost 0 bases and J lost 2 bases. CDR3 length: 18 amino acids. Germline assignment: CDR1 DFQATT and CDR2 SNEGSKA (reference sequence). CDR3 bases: TGCAGTGCTAGAGATTTCCACAGGGGATCTACTGGGGCCAACGTCCTGACTTTC. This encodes CSARDFHRGSTGANVLTF.

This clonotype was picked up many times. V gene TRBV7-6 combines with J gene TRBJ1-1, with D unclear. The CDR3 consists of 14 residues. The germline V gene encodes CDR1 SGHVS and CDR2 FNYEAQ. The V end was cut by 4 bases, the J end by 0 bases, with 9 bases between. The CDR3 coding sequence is TGTGCCAGCAGCTCCCTAGGTATGAACACTGAAGCTTTCTTT. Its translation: CASSSLGMNTEAFF. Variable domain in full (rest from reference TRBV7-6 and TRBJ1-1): GAGVSQSPRYKVTKRGQDVALRCDPISGHVSLYWYRQALGQGPEFLTYFNYEAQQDKSGLPNDRFSAERPEGSISTLTIQRTEQRDSAMYRCASSSLGMNTEAFFGQGTRLTVV.

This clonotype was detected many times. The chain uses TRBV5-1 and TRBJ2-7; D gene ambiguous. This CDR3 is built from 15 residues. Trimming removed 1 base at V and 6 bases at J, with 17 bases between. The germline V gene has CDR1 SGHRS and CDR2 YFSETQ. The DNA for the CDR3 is TGCGCCAGCAGCTTGAAAGGTGGGAACCCTCGCGAGCAGTACTTC. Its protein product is CASSLKGGNPREQYF.

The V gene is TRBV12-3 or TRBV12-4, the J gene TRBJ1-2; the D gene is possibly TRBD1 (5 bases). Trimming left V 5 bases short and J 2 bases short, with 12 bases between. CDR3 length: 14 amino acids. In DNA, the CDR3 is TGTGCCAGCAGTCTCCCGACAGCGAACTATGGCTACACCTTC. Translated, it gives CASSLPTANYGYTF.

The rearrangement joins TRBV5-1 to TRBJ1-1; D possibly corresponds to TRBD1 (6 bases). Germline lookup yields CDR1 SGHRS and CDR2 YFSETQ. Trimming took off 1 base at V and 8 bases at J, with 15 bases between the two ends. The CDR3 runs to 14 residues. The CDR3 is CASSLLGGRGEAFF. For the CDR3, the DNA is TGCGCCAGCAGCTTGCTCGGGGGGCGGGGAGAAGCTTTCTTT. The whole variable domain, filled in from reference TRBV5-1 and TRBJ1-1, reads KAGVTQTPRYLIKTRGQQVTLSCSPISGHRSVSWYQQTPGQGLQFLFEYFSETQRNKGNFPGRFSGRQFSNSRSEMNVSTLELGDSALYLCASSLLGGRGEAFFGQGTRLTVV.

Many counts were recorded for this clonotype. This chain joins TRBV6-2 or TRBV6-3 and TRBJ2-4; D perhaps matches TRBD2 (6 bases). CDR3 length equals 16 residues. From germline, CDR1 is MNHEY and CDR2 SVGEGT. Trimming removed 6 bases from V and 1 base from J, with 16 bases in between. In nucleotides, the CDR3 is TGTGCCAGCAGCCCTGCGGGGTCCTTGGCCAAAAACATTCAGTACTTC. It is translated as CASSPAGSLAKNIQYF.

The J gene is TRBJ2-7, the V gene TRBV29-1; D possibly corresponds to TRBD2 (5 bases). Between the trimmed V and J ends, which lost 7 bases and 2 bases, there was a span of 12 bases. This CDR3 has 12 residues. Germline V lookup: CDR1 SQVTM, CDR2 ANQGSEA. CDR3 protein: CSAKTEAYEQYF. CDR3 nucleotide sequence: TGCAGCGCTAAGACGGAGGCCTACGAGCAGTACTTC.

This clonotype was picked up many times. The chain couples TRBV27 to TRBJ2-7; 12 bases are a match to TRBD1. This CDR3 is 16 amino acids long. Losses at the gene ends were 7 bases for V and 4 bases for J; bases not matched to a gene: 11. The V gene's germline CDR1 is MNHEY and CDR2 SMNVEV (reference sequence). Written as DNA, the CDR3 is TGTGCCAGCACCCTTCGCGGGGGACAGGGGGCTTACGAGCAGTACTTC. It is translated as CASTLRGGQGAYEQYF.

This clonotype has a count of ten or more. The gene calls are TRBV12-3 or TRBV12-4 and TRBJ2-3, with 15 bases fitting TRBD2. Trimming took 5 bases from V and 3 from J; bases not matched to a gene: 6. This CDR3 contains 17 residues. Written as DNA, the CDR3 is TGTGCCAGCAGTCCTGGACTAGCGGGGGGGCTAACAGATACGCAGTATTTT. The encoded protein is CASSPGLAGGLTDTQYF.

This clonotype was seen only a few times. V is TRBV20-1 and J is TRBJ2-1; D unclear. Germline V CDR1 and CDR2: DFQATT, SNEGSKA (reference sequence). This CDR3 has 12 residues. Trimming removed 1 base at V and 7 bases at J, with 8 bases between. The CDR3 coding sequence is TGCAGTGCTAGAGTACCAGGAAATGAGCAGTTCTTC. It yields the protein CSARVPGNEQFF.

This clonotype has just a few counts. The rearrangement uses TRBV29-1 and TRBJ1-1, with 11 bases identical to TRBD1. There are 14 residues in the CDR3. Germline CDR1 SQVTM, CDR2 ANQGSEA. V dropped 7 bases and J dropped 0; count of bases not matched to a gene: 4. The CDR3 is CSGGQGAMNTEAFF. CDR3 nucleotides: TGCAGCGGAGGACAGGGGGCGATGAACACTGAAGCTTTCTTT.

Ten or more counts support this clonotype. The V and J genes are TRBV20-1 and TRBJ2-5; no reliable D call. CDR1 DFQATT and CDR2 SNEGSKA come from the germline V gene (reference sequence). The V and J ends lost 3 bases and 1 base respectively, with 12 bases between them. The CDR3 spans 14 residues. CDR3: CSASSFWAQETQYF. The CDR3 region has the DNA TGCAGTGCTAGCTCTTTCTGGGCCCAAGAGACCCAGTACTTC.

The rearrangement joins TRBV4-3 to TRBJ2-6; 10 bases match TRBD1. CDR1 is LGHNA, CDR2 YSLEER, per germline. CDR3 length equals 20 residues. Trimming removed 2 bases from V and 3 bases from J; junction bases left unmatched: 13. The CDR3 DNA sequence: TGCGCCAGCAGCCAATACATTCCGGAGACAGGGGGCTTTGGGGCCAACGTCCTGACTTTC. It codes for CASSQYIPETGGFGANVLTF.

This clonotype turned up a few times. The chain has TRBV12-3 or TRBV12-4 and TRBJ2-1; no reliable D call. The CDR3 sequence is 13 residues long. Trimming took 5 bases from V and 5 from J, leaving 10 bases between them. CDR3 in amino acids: CASSATPHNEQFF. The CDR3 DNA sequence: TGTGCCAGCAGTGCCACCCCCCACAATGAGCAGTTCTTC.

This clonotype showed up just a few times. Here the CDR3 DNA reads TGTGCCAGCAGCCCAAGACTGATGATGAACACTGAAGCTTTCTTT. It codes for CASSPRLMMNTEAFF. This chain joins TRBV11-2 and TRBJ1-1; D is undetermined. With 5 bases removed from V and 0 bases from J, the gap between germline ends came to 13 bases. Germline CDR1 and CDR2: SGHAT and FQNNGV. CDR3 length: 15 residues.

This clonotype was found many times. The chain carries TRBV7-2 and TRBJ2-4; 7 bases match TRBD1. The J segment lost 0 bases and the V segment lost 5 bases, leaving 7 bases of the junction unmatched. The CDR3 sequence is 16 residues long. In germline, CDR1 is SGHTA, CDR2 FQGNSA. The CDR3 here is CASSPQGNLAKNIQYF. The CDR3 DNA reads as TGTGCCAGCAGCCCACAGGGGAATCTAGCCAAAAACATTCAGTACTTC.

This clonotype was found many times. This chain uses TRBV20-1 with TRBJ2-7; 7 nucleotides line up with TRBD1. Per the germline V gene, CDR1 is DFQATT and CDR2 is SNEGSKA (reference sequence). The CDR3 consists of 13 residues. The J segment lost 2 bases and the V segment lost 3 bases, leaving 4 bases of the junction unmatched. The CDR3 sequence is CSARGQNAYEQYF. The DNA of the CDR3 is TGCAGTGCTAGGGGACAGAATGCCTACGAGCAGTACTTC.